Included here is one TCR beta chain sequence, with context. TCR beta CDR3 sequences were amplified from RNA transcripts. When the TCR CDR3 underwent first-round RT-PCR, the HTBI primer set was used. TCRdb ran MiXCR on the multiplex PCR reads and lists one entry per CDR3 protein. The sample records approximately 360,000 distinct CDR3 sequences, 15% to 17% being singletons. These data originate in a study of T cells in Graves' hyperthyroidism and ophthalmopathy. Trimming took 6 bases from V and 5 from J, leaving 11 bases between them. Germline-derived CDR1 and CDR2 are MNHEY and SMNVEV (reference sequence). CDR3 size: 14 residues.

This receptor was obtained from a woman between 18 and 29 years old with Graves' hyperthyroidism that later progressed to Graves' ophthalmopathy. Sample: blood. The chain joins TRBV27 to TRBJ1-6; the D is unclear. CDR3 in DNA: TGTGCCAGCAGATCACTGCATAATAATTCACCCCTCCACTTT. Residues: CASRSLHNNSPLHF.